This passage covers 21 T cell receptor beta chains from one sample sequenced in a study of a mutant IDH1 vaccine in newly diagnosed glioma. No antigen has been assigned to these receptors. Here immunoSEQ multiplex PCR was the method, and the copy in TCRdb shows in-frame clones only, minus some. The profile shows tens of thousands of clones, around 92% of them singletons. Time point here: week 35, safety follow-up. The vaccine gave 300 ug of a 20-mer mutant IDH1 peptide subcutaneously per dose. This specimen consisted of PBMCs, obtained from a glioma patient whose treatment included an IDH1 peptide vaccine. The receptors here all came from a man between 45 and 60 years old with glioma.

The CDR3 DNA reads as TGTGCCAGCAGTGAAAGGGGAGTCAACTACAATGAGCAGTTCTTC. Its translation is CASSERGVNYNEQFF. The chain employs TRBV2 and TRBJ2-1; D assignment may be TRBD1 or TRBD2 (5 bases each). Germline CDR1 SNHLY, CDR2 FYNNEI. This CDR3 comprises 15 residues. V was shortened by 2 bases and J by 3 bases, with 11 bases between the two germline ends. The variable domain in full, completed from reference TRBV2 and TRBJ2-1, reads EPEVTQTPSHQVTQMGQEVILRCVPISNHLYFYWYRQILGQKVEFLVSFYNNEISEKSEIFDDQFSVERPDGSNFTLKIRSTKLEDSAMYFCASSERGVNYNEQFFGPGTRLTVL.

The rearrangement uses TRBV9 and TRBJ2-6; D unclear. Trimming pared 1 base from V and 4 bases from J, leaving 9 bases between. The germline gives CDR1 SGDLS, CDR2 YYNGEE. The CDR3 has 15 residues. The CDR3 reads CASSVSWSGANVLTF. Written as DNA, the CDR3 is TGTGCCAGCAGCGTATCTTGGTCCGGGGCCAACGTCCTGACTTTC.

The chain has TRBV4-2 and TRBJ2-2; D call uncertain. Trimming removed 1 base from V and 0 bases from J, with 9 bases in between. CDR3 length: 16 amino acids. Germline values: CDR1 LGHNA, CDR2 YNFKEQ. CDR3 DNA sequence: TGTGCCAGCAGCCAAGGCTTGATCGCGAACACCGGGGAGCTGTTTTTT. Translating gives CASSQGLIANTGELFF.

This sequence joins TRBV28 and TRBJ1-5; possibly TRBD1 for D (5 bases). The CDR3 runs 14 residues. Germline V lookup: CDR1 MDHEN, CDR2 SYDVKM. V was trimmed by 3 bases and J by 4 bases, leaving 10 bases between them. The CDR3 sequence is CASSFDRLNQPQHF. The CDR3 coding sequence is TGTGCCAGCAGTTTCGACAGATTAAATCAGCCCCAGCATTTT. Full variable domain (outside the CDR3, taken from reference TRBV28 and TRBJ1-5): DVKVTQSSRYLVKRTGEKVFLECVQDMDHENMFWYRQDPGLGLRLIYFSYDVKMKEKGDIPEGYSVSREKKERFSLILESASTNQTSMYLCASSFDRLNQPQHFGDGTRLSIL.

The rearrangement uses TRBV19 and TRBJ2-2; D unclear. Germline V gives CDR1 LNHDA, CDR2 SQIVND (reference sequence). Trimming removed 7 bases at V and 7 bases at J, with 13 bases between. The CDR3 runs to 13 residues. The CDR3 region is CASNPVVGGELFF. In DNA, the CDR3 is TGTGCCAGTAATCCGGTTGTAGGCGGGGAGCTGTTTTTT.

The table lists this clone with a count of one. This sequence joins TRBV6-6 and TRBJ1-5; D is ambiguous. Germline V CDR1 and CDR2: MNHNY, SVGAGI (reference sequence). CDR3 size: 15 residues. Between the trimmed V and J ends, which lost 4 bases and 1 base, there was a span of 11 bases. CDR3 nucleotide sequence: TGTGCCAGCAGTTGGAAGACGGGCAGCAATCAGCCCCAGCATTTT. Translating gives CASSWKTGSNQPQHF.

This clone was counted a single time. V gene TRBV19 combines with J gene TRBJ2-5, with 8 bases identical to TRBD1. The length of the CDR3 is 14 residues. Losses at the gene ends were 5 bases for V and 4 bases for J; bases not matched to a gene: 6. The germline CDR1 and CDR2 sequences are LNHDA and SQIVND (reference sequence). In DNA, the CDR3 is TGTGCCAGTAGTGGACAGGGTGGTGGAGAGACCCAGTACTTC. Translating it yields CASSGQGGGETQYF. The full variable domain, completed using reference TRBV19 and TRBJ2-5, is DGGITQSPKYLFRKEGQNVTLSCEQNLNHDAMYWYRQDPGQGLRLIYYSQIVNDFQKGDIAEGYSVSREKKESFPLTVTSAQKNPTAFYLCASSGQGGGETQYFGPGTRLLVL.

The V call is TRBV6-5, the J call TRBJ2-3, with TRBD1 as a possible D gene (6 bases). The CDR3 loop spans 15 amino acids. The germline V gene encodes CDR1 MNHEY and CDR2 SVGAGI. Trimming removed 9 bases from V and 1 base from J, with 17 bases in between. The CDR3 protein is CASRRQGLGTDTQYF. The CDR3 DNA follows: TGTGCCAGTCGCCGGCAGGGGCTGGGCACAGATACGCAGTATTTT.

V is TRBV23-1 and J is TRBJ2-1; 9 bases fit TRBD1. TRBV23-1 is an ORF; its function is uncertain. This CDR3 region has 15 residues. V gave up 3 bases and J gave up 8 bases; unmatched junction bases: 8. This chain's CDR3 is CASSHRDREEDEQFF. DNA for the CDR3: TGCGCCAGCAGTCACCGGGACAGGGAAGAGGATGAGCAGTTCTTC.

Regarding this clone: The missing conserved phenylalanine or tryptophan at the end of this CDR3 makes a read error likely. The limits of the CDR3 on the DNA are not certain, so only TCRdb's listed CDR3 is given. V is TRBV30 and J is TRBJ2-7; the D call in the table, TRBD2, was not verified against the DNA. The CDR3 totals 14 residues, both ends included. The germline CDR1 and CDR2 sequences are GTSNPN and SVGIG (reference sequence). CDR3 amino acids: CAWSVGPSAEFALL.

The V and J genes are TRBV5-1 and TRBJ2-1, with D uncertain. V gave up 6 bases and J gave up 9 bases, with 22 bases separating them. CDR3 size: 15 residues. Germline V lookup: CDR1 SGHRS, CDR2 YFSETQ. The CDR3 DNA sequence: TGCGCCAGCACCCTCAAGGAGTTTTGGAACCGTGAGCAGTTCTTC. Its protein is CASTLKEFWNREQFF.

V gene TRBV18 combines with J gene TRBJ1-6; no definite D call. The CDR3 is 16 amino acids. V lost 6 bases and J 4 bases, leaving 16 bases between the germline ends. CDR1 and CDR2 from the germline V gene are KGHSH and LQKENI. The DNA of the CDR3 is TGTGCCAGCTCCCCGACGAGCGGGTTTTATAATTCACCCCTCCACTTT. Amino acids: CASSPTSGFYNSPLHF. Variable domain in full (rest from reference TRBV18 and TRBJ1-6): NAGVMQNPRHLVRRRGQEARLRCSPMKGHSHVYWYRQLPEEGLKFMVYLQKENIIDESGMPKERFSAEFPKEGPSILRIQQVVRGDSAAYFCASSPTSGFYNSPLHFGNGTRLTVT.

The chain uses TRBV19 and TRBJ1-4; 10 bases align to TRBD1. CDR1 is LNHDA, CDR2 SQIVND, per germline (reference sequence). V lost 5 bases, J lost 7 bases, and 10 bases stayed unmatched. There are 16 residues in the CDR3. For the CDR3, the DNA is TGTGCCAGTAGTCCGCCAAGGGGGACAGGGGCTGAAAAACTGTTTTTT. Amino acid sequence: CASSPPRGTGAEKLFF.

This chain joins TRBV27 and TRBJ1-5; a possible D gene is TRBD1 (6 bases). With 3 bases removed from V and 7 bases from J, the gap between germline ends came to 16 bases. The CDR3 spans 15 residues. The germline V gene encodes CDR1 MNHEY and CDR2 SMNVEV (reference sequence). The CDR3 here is CASSFTAGVRQPQHF. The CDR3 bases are TGTGCCAGCAGTTTTACGGCAGGGGTTCGCCAGCCCCAGCATTTT.

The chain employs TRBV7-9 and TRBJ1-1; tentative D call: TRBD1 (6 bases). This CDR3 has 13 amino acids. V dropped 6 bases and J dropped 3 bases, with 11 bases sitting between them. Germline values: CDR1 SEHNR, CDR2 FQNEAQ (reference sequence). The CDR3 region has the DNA TGTGCCAGCAGAGGCACAGGGTACACTGAAGCTTTCTTT. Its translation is CASRGTGYTEAFF.

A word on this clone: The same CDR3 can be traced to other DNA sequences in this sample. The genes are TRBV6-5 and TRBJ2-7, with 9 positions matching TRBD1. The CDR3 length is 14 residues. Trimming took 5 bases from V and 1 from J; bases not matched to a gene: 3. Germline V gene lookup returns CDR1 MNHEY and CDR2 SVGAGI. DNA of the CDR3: TGTGCCAGCAGTGCCGGGACAGGGTCCTACGAGCAGTACTTC. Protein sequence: CASSAGTGSYEQYF.

CDR3 sequence reads: CASNANRDRSTEAFF. The CDR3 region has the DNA TGTGCCAGCAACGCCAACCGGGATAGGAGCACTGAAGCTTTCTTT. J is TRBJ1-1 and V is TRBV7-2; no reliable D call. Between the trimmed V and J ends, which lost 7 bases and 4 bases, there was a span of 19 bases. The CDR3 has 15 residues. Germline V gives CDR1 SGHTA, CDR2 FQGNSA.

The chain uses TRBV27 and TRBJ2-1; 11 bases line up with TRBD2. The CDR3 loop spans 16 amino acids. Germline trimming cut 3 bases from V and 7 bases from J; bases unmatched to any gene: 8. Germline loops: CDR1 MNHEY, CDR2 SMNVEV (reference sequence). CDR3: CASSFYSSGRKNEQFF. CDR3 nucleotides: TGTGCCAGCAGTTTCTATTCTAGCGGGAGGAAGAATGAGCAGTTCTTC.

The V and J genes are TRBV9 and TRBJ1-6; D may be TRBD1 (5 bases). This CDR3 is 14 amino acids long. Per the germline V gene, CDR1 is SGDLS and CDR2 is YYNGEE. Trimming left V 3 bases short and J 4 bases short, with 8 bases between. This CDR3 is CASSAQEYNSPLHF. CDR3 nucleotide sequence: TGTGCCAGCAGCGCACAGGAATATAATTCACCCCTCCACTTT.

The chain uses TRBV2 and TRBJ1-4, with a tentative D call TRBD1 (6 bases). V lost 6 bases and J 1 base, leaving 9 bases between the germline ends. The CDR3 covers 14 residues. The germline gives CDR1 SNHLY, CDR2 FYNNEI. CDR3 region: CASRDSRTNEKLFF. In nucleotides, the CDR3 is TGTGCCAGCAGGGACAGCCGAACTAATGAAAAACTGTTTTTT.

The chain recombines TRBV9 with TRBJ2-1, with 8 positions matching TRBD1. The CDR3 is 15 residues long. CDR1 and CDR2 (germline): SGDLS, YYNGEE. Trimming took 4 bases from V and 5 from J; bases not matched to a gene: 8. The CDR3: CASSYDRGRHNEQFF. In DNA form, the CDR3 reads TGTGCCAGCAGCTACGACAGGGGTAGGCACAATGAGCAGTTCTTC.